The entry below describes one TCR beta chain. This entry comes from a study of cytomegalovirus exposure and HLA in healthy donors. 13 Jbeta primers and 60 Vbeta primers were used for the PCR. Some clones are missing from TCRdb's copy, which holds only in-frame ones; the method was immunoSEQ multiplex PCR. The data show 150,000 to 200,000 clones, with around 88% seen just once and 1.7% held by the top ten. This CDR3 contains 12 residues. Trimming shortened V by 11 bases and J by 1 base, and 11 bases separated the two germline ends. Germline V gives CDR1 SGHVS, CDR2 FNYEAQ. This sequence was found in a man aged 35 to 55 in good health and CMV-seropositive. The sequenced sample was PBMCs. The V gene is TRBV7-6, the J gene TRBJ1-2, with a tentative D call TRBD1 (5 bases). The CDR3 DNA sequence: TGTGCCCCCGCAGGGAATAACTATGGCTACACCTTC. It specifies CAPAGNNYGYTF.